This entry features one T cell receptor (beta chain) sequence. Its antigen remains unknown. The sample comes from a study of T cell responses to AZD1222 COVID-19 vaccine. General study points: Repertoires were collected only later (after the peak T cell response had occurred). Only a handful of people who got AZD1222 tested seropositive at baseline. White British donors predominated, females outnumbered males, and clonal diversity was possibly underestimated. The study found vaccine-associated CD4 TCRs spanning spike, dominant at 160-218 and 743-854.

Method: immunoSEQ multiplex PCR; TCRdb's copy keeps in-frame clones and lacks some. The sample contains roughly 150,000 clones, 87% of which appear only once. Trimming at V came to 3 bases and at J to 0 bases, leaving 0 bases not matched to a gene. The CDR3 covers 14 residues. Per germline, CDR1 SGDLS and CDR2 YYNGEE. The chain joins TRBV9 to TRBJ2-1, with 7 bases fitting TRBD2. The sequencing here drew on peripheral blood, taken 28 days after the second AZD1222 dose. This TCR derives from an adult who received the AZD1222 COVID-19 vaccine. This chain's CDR3 is CASSGGGSYNEQFF. The CDR3 DNA follows: TGTGCCAGCAGCGGCGGGGGCTCCTACAATGAGCAGTTCTTC. The variable domain in full, with the rest retrieved from reference TRBV9 and TRBJ2-1, is DSGVTQTPKHLITATGQRVTLRCSPRSGDLSVYWYQQSLDQGLQFLIQYYNGEERAKGNILERFSAQQFPDLHSELNLSSLELGDSALYFCASSGGGSYNEQFFGPGTRLTVL.